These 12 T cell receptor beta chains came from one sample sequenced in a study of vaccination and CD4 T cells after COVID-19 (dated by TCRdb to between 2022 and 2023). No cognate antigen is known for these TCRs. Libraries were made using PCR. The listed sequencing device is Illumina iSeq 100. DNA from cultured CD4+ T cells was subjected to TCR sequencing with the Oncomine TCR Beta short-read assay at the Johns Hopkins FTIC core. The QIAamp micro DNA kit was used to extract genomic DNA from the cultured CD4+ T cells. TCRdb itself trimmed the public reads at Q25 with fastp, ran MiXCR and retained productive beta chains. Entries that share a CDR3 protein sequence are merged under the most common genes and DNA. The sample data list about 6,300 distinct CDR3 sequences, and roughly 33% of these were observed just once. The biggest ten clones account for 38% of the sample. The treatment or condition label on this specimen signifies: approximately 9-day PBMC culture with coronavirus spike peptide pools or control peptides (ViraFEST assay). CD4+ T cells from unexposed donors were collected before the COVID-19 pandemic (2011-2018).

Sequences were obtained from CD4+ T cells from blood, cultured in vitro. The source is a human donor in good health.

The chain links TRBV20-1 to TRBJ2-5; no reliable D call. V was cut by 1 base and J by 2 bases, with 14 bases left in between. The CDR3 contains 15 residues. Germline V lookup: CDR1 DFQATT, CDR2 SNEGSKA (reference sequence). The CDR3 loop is CSARGTLPEQETQYF. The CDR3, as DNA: TGCAGTGCTAGAGGTACATTGCCAGAACAAGAGACCCAGTACTTC.

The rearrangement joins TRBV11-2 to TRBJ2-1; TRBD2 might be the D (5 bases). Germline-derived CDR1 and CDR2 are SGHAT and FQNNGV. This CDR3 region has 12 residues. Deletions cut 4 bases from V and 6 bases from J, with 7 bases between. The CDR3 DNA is TGTGCCAGCAGCTCCCGGGGCAATGAGCAGTTCTTC. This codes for CASSSRGNEQFF.

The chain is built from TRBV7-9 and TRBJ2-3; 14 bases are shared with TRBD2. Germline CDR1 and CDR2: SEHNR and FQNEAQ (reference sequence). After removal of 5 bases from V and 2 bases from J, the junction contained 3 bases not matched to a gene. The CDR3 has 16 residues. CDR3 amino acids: CASSRGLAGVTDTQYF. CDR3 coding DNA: TGTGCCAGCAGCAGGGGACTAGCGGGAGTCACAGATACGCAGTATTTT.

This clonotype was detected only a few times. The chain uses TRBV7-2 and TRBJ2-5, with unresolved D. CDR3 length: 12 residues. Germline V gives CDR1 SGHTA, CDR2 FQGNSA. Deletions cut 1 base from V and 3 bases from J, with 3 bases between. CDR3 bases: TGTGCCAGCAGCTTAGTAAAAGAGACCCAGTACTTC. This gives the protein CASSLVKETQYF.

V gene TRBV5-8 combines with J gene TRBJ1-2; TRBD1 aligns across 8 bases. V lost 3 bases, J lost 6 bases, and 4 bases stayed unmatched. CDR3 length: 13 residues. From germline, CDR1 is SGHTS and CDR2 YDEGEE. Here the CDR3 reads CASSSRTGNGYTF. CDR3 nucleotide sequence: TGTGCCAGCAGCTCCCGGACAGGGAATGGCTACACCTTC.

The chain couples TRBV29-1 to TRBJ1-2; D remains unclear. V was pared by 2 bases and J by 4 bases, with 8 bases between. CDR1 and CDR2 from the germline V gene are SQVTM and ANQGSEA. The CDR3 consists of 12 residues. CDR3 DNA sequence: TGCAGCGTTGAAACTGGGCCCTATGGCTACACCTTC. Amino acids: CSVETGPYGYTF.

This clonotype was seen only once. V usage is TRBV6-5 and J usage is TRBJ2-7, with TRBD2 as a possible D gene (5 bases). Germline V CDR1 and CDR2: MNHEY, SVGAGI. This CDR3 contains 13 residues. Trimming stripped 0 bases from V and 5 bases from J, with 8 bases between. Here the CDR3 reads CASSYSRGNEQYF. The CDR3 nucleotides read TGTGCCAGCAGTTACTCGAGAGGGAACGAGCAGTACTTC.

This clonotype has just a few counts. In DNA form, the CDR3 reads TGTGCCACCGGGAGCAGGAAAGGAGGGATTGGGGCCAACGTCCTGACTTTC. It is translated as CATGSRKGGIGANVLTF. The J gene is TRBJ2-6, the V gene TRBV15, with a weak D call TRBD2 (6 bases). Between the trimmed V and J ends, which lost 8 bases and 3 bases, there was a span of 20 bases. This CDR3 comprises 17 residues. Germline V gene data show CDR1 as LNHNV and CDR2 as YYDKDF (reference sequence).

The CDR3 sequence: CSARPASGMGGEQFF. CDR3 bases: TGCAGTGCTAGACCAGCTAGCGGGATGGGGGGTGAGCAGTTCTTC. The V call is TRBV20-1, the J call TRBJ2-1, with 9 bases matching TRBD2. The germline gives CDR1 DFQATT, CDR2 SNEGSKA (reference sequence). The J segment lost 9 bases and the V segment lost 2 bases, leaving 11 bases of the junction unmatched. There are 15 residues in the CDR3.

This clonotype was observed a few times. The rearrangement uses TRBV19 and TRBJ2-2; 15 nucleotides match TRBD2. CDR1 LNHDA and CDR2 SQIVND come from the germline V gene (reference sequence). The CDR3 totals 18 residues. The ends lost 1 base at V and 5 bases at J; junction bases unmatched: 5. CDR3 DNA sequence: TGTGCCAGTAGTATAGGGCTCGGGACTAGCGGGAGGACCGGGGAGCTGTTTTTT. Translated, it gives CASSIGLGTSGRTGELFF.

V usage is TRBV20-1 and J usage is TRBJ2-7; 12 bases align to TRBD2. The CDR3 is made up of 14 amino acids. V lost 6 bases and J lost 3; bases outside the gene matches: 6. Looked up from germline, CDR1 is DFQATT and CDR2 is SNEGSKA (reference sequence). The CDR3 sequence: CSASLAGGYYEQYF. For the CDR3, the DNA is TGCAGTGCGTCCCTAGCGGGAGGGTACTACGAGCAGTACTTC.

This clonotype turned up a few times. The CDR3 loop reads CSARDLKSGSQPDTQYF. CDR3 DNA: TGCAGTGCTAGAGATCTCAAGAGCGGGAGTCAACCAGATACGCAGTATTTT. V is TRBV20-1 and J is TRBJ2-3; 8 nucleotides agree with TRBD2. Per the germline V gene, CDR1 is DFQATT and CDR2 is SNEGSKA (reference sequence). V shed 0 bases and J 4 bases; nucleotides not matched to a gene: 12. The CDR3 consists of 17 residues.